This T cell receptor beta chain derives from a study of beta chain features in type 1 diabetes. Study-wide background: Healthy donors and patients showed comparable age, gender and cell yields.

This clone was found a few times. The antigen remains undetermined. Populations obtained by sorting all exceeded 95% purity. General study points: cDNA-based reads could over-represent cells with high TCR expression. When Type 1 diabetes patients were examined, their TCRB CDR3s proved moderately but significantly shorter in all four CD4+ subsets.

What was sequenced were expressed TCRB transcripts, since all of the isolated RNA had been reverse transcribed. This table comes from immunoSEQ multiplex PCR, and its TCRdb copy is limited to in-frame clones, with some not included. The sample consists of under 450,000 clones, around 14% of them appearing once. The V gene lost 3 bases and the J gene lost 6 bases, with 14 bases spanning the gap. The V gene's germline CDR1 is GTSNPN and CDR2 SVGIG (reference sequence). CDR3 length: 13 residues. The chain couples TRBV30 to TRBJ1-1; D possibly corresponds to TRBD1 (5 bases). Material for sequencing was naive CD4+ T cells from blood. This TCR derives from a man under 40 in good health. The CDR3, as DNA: TGTGCCTGGAGGACGCTGGGGGAGGCTGAAGCTTTCTTT. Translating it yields CAWRTLGEAEAFF.